The 2 T cell receptor beta chains presented below share a single source sample, sequenced in a study of glioma-infiltrating T cells. Using RNA template, CDR3s of TCR alpha and beta were amplified with iRepertoire arm-PCR. TCRdb reanalysed the multiplex PCR reads using MiXCR and keeps one entry per CDR3 protein. The repertoire consists of under 130,000 distinct CDR3 sequences, with less than 30% occurring once and the leading ten covering 44%. Sequencing was performed on glioma tissue, nonneoplastic brain tissue, or PBMCs (not recorded which). The receptor set was obtained from a human donor with low-grade glioma or glioblastoma, undergoing nonglioma brain surgery, or in good health (not recorded which).

At least ten counts were recorded for this clonotype. The rearrangement joins TRBV6-1 to TRBJ1-3; D is uncertain. Germline V gene sequence: CDR1 MNHNS, CDR2 SASEGT. This CDR3 has 14 amino acids. V was pared by 0 bases and J by 4 bases, with 7 bases between. Written as DNA, the CDR3 is TGTGCCAGCAGTGAAGCAGGGCTGGGAAACACCATATATTTT. Its protein is CASSEAGLGNTIYF.

This clonotype was seen many times. The chain couples TRBV28 to TRBJ1-1; unclear D gene. The CDR3 has 12 residues. In germline, CDR1 is MDHEN, CDR2 SYDVKM. V was pared by 8 bases and J by 6 bases, with 13 bases between. CDR3 sequence reads: CASARGTPEAFF. CDR3 in DNA: TGTGCCAGCGCTCGAGGCACACCTGAAGCTTTCTTT.